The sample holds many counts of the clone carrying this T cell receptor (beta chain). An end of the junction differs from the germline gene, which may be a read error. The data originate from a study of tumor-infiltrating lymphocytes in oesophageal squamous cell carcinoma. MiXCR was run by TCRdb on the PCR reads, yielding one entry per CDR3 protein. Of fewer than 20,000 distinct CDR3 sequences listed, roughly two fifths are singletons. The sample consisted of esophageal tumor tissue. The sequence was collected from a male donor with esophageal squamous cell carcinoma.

The CDR3 DNA is TGTGCCAGCAGTTTTGCCGGGAGGACTAATTCACCCCTCCACTTC. Translating it yields CASSFAGRTNSPLHF. V gene TRBV12-3 or TRBV12-4 combines with J gene TRBJ2-5; TRBD2 matches 7 bases. This CDR3 has 15 residues.